Listed here are 20 T cell receptor beta chains from one sample, sequenced in a study of T cells after yellow fever vaccination. From the 5' RACE reads, TCRdb called clonotypes with MiXCR, one entry per CDR3 protein. The data show fewer than 350,000 distinct CDR3 sequences, around 4.5% seen once. The sequencing here drew on PBMCs, taken 15 days after the yellow fever booster vaccination. The receptor set was obtained from a young man who received the YFV17D yellow fever vaccine.

The chain is built from TRBV7-2 and TRBJ2-5; possibly TRBD2 for D (7 bases). CDR1 SGHTA and CDR2 FQGNSA come from the germline V gene. Trimming pared 5 bases from V and 5 bases from J, leaving 18 bases between. This CDR3 is 15 amino acids long. CDR3 bases: TGTGCCAGCAGCCCAGGGACACGGGGAGGGGAGACCCAGTACTTC. As protein: CASSPGTRGGETQYF.

In its sample, this clonotype was seen many times. The V call is TRBV7-9, the J call TRBJ1-2; D is ambiguous. Germline loops: CDR1 SEHNR, CDR2 FQNEAQ (reference sequence). V lost 6 bases, J lost 12 bases, and 14 bases lay in between. The CDR3 covers 11 residues. CDR3 loop: CASRPPEVHTF. CDR3 nucleotide sequence: TGTGCCAGCAGACCCCCCGAGGTCCACACCTTC.

This clonotype was detected a few times. V usage is TRBV4-1 and J usage is TRBJ1-5; D not certain. V shed 0 bases and J shed 2 bases, with 5 bases lying between them. Per the germline V gene, CDR1 is MGHRA and CDR2 is YSYEKL. The CDR3 sequence is 14 residues long. The CDR3 loop is CASSQDQGNQPQHF. The CDR3, as DNA: TGCGCCAGCAGCCAAGATCAAGGCAATCAGCCCCAGCATTTT.

This clonotype was counted between two and nine times. CDR3 loop: CASSLKGQSYNEQFF. In DNA, the CDR3 is TGTGCCAGCAGTTTAAAGGGACAGTCCTACAATGAGCAGTTCTTC. This chain joins TRBV27 and TRBJ2-1, with 7 bases matching TRBD1. Germline trimming cut 2 bases from V and 1 base from J; bases unmatched to any gene: 2. This CDR3 is 15 amino acids long. Germline lookup yields CDR1 MNHEY and CDR2 SMNVEV (reference sequence).

Many counts were recorded for this clonotype. The V and J genes are TRBV12-3 or TRBV12-4 and TRBJ1-2, with D possibly being TRBD1 (5 bases). CDR3 length equals 14 residues. V was pared by 3 bases and J by 2 bases, with 10 bases between. For the CDR3, the DNA is TGTGCCAGCAGTTTTTCGGGGGGGAACTATGGCTACACCTTC. This sequence encodes CASSFSGGNYGYTF.

This clonotype was seen ten or more times. The chain employs TRBV4-3 and TRBJ1-1; possibly TRBD1 for D (5 bases). The CDR3 spans 14 residues. CDR1 is LGHNA, CDR2 YSLEER, per germline. V dropped 0 bases and J dropped 3 bases, with 8 bases sitting between them. The CDR3 reads CASSQDGGDTEAFF. The CDR3 DNA reads as TGCGCCAGCAGCCAAGATGGGGGGGACACTGAAGCTTTCTTT.

The rearrangement links TRBV12-3 or TRBV12-4 to TRBJ1-5; 11 bases map to TRBD1. The CDR3 is 15 amino acids. The J segment lost 8 bases and the V segment lost 4 bases, leaving 7 bases of the junction unmatched. CDR3 amino acids: CASSSPGTGGEPQHF. In nucleotides, the CDR3 is TGTGCCAGCAGTTCCCCCGGGACAGGGGGAGAGCCCCAGCATTTT.

Many counts were recorded for this clonotype. The chain employs TRBV27 and TRBJ1-5; perhaps TRBD1 as D (6 bases). CDR3 length: 14 residues. CDR1 MNHEY and CDR2 SMNVEV come from the germline V gene (reference sequence). V was clipped by 2 bases and J by 3 bases, with 8 bases between them. The CDR3, as DNA: TGTGCCAGCAGTTTAGGACAGAACAATCAGCCCCAGCATTTT. It is translated as CASSLGQNNQPQHF.

This clonotype turned up a few times. The V call is TRBV4-2, the J call TRBJ1-2; possibly TRBD1 for D (5 bases). V lost 0 bases and J lost 3, with 20 bases in between. Germline V gene data show CDR1 as LGHNA and CDR2 as YNFKEQ. This CDR3 is built from 18 residues. CDR3 DNA: TGTGCCAGCAGCCAAGATCGGGGGGATCCTCTTAGGGACTATGGCTACACCTTC. Amino acid sequence: CASSQDRGDPLRDYGYTF.

This clonotype occurred many times. V usage is TRBV28 and J usage is TRBJ1-5; TRBD1 is a possible D gene (5 bases). V was pared by 8 bases and J by 7 bases, with 12 bases between. Germline CDR1 MDHEN, CDR2 SYDVKM. The CDR3 covers 12 residues. CDR3 coding DNA: TGTGCCAGCCGGGGCTACGGGCAGCCCCAGCATTTT. Translating it yields CASRGYGQPQHF.

The chain couples TRBV5-1 to TRBJ2-2; 7 positions match TRBD2. Trimming took 4 bases from V and 1 from J; bases not matched to a gene: 1. The CDR3 has 14 amino acids. In germline, CDR1 is SGHRS, CDR2 YFSETQ. The CDR3 is CASSVAGNTGELFF. The CDR3 DNA follows: TGCGCCAGCAGCGTAGCGGGGAACACCGGGGAGCTGTTTTTT.

The gene calls are TRBV20-1 and TRBJ1-1, with D possibly being TRBD1 (5 bases). V dropped 6 bases and J dropped 7 bases, with 15 bases sitting between them. The V gene's germline CDR1 is DFQATT and CDR2 SNEGSKA (reference sequence). There are 12 residues in the CDR3. CDR3 residues: CSAALPGGEAFF. DNA of the CDR3: TGCAGTGCGGCCCTCCCTGGGGGTGAAGCTTTCTTT.

This chain connects TRBV12-3 or TRBV12-4 to TRBJ1-1; perhaps TRBD1 as D (6 bases). Trimming cost V 6 bases and J 2 bases, with 10 bases left between them. This CDR3 is 13 amino acids long. CDR3 DNA sequence: TGTGCCAGCAGGATACAGGGAAACACTGAAGCTTTCTTT. Its translation: CASRIQGNTEAFF.

The V gene is TRBV6-5, the J gene TRBJ1-2, with D hard to call. Trimming cost V 2 bases and J 6 bases, with 10 bases left between them. The CDR3 length is 13 residues. Per germline, CDR1 MNHEY and CDR2 SVGAGI. DNA for the CDR3: TGTGCCAGCAGTTACAGTGCACGGGATGGCTACACCTTC. It specifies CASSYSARDGYTF.

This clonotype was seen ten or more times. V usage is TRBV6-2 or TRBV6-3 and J usage is TRBJ1-1, with a tentative D call TRBD1 (5 bases). CDR1 and CDR2 (germline): MNHEY, SVGEGT. This CDR3 contains 15 residues. Trimming removed 6 bases from V and 1 base from J, with 15 bases in between. This CDR3 is CASRNYAGPNTEAFF. CDR3 bases: TGTGCCAGCAGAAACTACGCGGGGCCGAACACTGAAGCTTTCTTT.

This clonotype was counted ten times or more. The rearrangement uses TRBV10-3 and TRBJ2-2, with 9 bases identical to TRBD1. CDR1 and CDR2 from the germline V gene are ENHRY and SYGVKD. Trimming removed 6 bases from V and 7 bases from J; junction bases left unmatched: 6. The CDR3 consists of 14 residues. The CDR3 DNA sequence: TGTGCCATCAGCACCGGACAGGGGATCGGGGAGCTGTTTTTT. Translating it yields CAISTGQGIGELFF.

V usage is TRBV4-1 and J usage is TRBJ2-2, with 8 bases fitting TRBD2. J was trimmed by 5 bases and V by 3 bases; bases with no gene match: 8. Germline CDR1 is MGHRA and CDR2 is YSYEKL. CDR3 size: 16 residues. The CDR3 sequence is CASSQTGTSKTGELFF. In DNA, the CDR3 is TGCGCCAGCAGCCAGACCGGGACTAGTAAAACCGGGGAGCTGTTTTTT.

This clonotype was seen ten or more times. The V call is TRBV6-5, the J call TRBJ2-7; D unresolved. The CDR3 is 14 residues long. In germline, CDR1 is MNHEY, CDR2 SVGAGI. V gave up 0 bases and J gave up 1 base, with 7 bases separating them. CDR3 residues: CASSYSQASYEQYF. The CDR3 region has the DNA TGTGCCAGCAGTTACTCGCAGGCGTCCTACGAGCAGTACTTC.

In its sample, this clonotype was seen a few times. J is TRBJ1-2 and V is TRBV5-1; D gene ambiguous. V was pared by 4 bases and J by 7 bases, with 11 bases between. CDR3 length: 12 residues. Germline assignment: CDR1 SGHRS and CDR2 YFSETQ. In DNA, the CDR3 is TGCGCCAGCAGCGAACCAGGCGGTGGCTACACCTTC. Encoded protein: CASSEPGGGYTF.

V and J are TRBV29-1 and TRBJ2-3, with 8 nucleotides matching TRBD1. The trim removed 6 bases at V and 4 bases at J, leaving 3 bases unmatched. Germline V gives CDR1 SQVTM, CDR2 ANQGSEA. The CDR3 spans 12 residues. CDR3 coding DNA: TGCAGCGTGCGACAGGGGCCAGATACGCAGTATTTT. It encodes CSVRQGPDTQYF.